These 11 T cell receptor beta chains were sequenced from one sample in a study of beta chain features in type 1 diabetes. cDNA synthesis used the whole RNA isolate, giving expressed TCRB sequences. The assay was immunoSEQ multiplex PCR, and TCRdb's table has in-frame clones only and misses some. Found here are around 310,000 clones, about 11% of them singletons; the top ten hold under 0.02%. The specimen was naive CD4+ T cells from blood. The receptors derive from a woman in her twenties or thirties in good health.

This clone came up a few times. The rearrangement uses TRBV18 and TRBJ1-1, with D hard to call. The length of the CDR3 is 13 residues. Germline V gene sequence: CDR1 KGHSH, CDR2 LQKENI. V was trimmed by 7 bases and J by 4 bases, leaving 13 bases between them. The CDR3, as DNA: TGTGCCAGCTTCAGAACGGAGGCCACTGAAGCTTTCTTT. It specifies CASFRTEATEAFF.

Only a few counts were recorded for this clone. V and J are TRBV7-9 and TRBJ1-5; D not certain. The CDR3 spans 16 residues. The ends were cut back, 5 bases at V and 0 bases at J, with 14 bases in the middle. Germline CDR1 reads SEHNR; CDR2 reads FQNEAQ (reference sequence). The CDR3 DNA reads TGTGCCAGCAGCCCTCGCGGGGTTGATAGCAATCAGCCCCAGCATTTT. Amino acids: CASSPRGVDSNQPQHF.

This clone was detected only a few times. The chain combines TRBV5-4 with TRBJ2-1, with TRBD1 matching 9 bases. Germline lookup yields CDR1 SGHNT and CDR2 YYREEE (reference sequence). The J segment lost 6 bases and the V segment lost 3 bases, leaving 7 bases of the junction unmatched. The CDR3 extends over 15 amino acids. CDR3 loop: CASSSGTGPPNEQFF. For the CDR3, the DNA is TGTGCCAGCAGCTCCGGGACAGGGCCTCCCAATGAGCAGTTCTTC.

The chain uses TRBV7-2 and TRBJ1-1; D remains unclear. The CDR3 is 14 amino acids. V shed 5 bases and J shed 0 bases, with 10 bases lying between them. The germline CDR1 and CDR2 sequences are SGHTA and FQGNSA. As DNA, the CDR3 is TGTGCCAGCAGCCCTGGACTCCTGAACACTGAAGCTTTCTTT. Protein product: CASSPGLLNTEAFF.

This clone was found a few times. The chain recombines TRBV29-1 with TRBJ2-7; TRBD2 is a possible D gene (5 bases). Germline CDR1 is SQVTM and CDR2 is ANQGSEA. The V end lost 3 bases, the J end lost 6 bases, and 6 bases lay between the germline ends. The CDR3 sequence is 10 residues long. CDR3 bases: TGCAGCGTTGATGCGGGCGAGCAGTACTTC. Amino acids: CSVDAGEQYF.

The V and J genes are TRBV19 and TRBJ2-1; 7 bases line up with TRBD2. Germline values: CDR1 LNHDA, CDR2 SQIVND (reference sequence). After removal of 7 bases from V and 8 bases from J, the junction contained 8 bases not matched to a gene. This CDR3 has 13 amino acids. CDR3 bases: TGTGCCAGTACTCAGGGAGGGCCACATGAGCAGTTCTTC. This translates into CASTQGGPHEQFF.

The genes are TRBV28 and TRBJ2-1; TRBD1 is a possible D gene (5 bases). Trimming took 5 bases from V and 0 from J, leaving 11 bases between them. Germline loops: CDR1 MDHEN, CDR2 SYDVKM. The CDR3 runs to 15 residues. In DNA form, the CDR3 reads TGTGCCAGCAGTCACCAGGGTGGCTCCTACAATGAGCAGTTCTTC. Translated: CASSHQGGSYNEQFF.

The V and J genes are TRBV7-9 and TRBJ2-2; D unresolved. This CDR3 has 17 amino acids. Deletions cut 0 bases from V and 2 bases from J, with 13 bases between. Germline-derived CDR1 and CDR2 are SEHNR and FQNEAQ (reference sequence). CDR3: CASSLAFVKLNTGELFF. The CDR3 DNA reads TGTGCCAGCAGCTTAGCTTTTGTAAAATTAAACACCGGGGAGCTGTTTTTT.

The J gene is TRBJ2-7, the V gene TRBV6-5; 9 nucleotides align to TRBD1. From germline, CDR1 is MNHEY and CDR2 SVGAGI. With 7 bases clipped from V and 1 base from J, the junction kept 8 bases outside the gene matches. The CDR3 is 15 amino acids. CDR3 coding DNA: TGTGCCAGCACCTACTCCGGGACAGGGTCCTACGAGCAGTACTTC. Residues: CASTYSGTGSYEQYF.

A few counts support this clone. The chain joins TRBV29-1 to TRBJ2-5; 15 positions agree with TRBD2. This CDR3 region has 14 residues. Germline CDR1 is SQVTM and CDR2 is ANQGSEA. After removal of 7 bases from V and 9 bases from J, the junction contained 9 bases not matched to a gene. CDR3 nucleotide sequence: TGCAGCGAGGGGGTCGGGACTAGCGGGGGGTCCCAGTACTTC. This sequence encodes CSEGVGTSGGSQYF.

V is TRBV9 and J is TRBJ1-1; 10 nucleotides align to TRBD1. Germline CDR1 is SGDLS and CDR2 is YYNGEE. Trimming removed 0 bases from V and 6 bases from J; junction bases left unmatched: 11. This CDR3 has 17 residues. In DNA, the CDR3 is TGTGCCAGCAGCGTAGATAGAGACAGGGGGCGATCGGCTGAAGCTTTCTTT. This encodes CASSVDRDRGRSAEAFF. The variable domain in full, with the rest retrieved from reference TRBV9 and TRBJ1-1, is DSGVTQTPKHLITATGQRVTLRCSPRSGDLSVYWYQQSLDQGLQFLIQYYNGEERAKGNILERFSAQQFPDLHSELNLSSLELGDSALYFCASSVDRDRGRSAEAFFGQGTRLTVV.